The 12 T cell receptor beta chains given below trace back to one sample, sequenced in a study of technical replicates of blood from a handful of donors. TCRdb's copy holds only in-frame clones and misses some; the assay was immunoSEQ multiplex PCR. The profile shows just over 95,000 clones, approximately 94% of them singletons. Sequencing was carried out using T cells isolated from PBMCs. Receptors were obtained from a human donor in good health.

The genes are TRBV7-3 and TRBJ2-1; 7 bases match TRBD2. The CDR3 extends over 12 amino acids. Germline trimming cut 2 bases from V and 10 bases from J; bases unmatched to any gene: 2. Germline values: CDR1 SGHTA, CDR2 FQGTGA. CDR3 sequence (DNA): TGTGCCAGCAGCTTATACGGGGGGGAGCAGTTCTTC. Translated, it gives CASSLYGGEQFF.

This rearrangement joins TRBV15 to TRBJ2-7; no firm D call. V lost 0 bases and J lost 2, with 11 bases in between. Germline V gene data show CDR1 as LNHNV and CDR2 as YYDKDF (reference sequence). The CDR3 extends over 15 amino acids. The CDR3 reads CATSRDVAAPYEQYF. The DNA of the CDR3 is TGTGCCACCAGCAGAGATGTCGCGGCCCCCTACGAGCAGTACTTC.

This clone was detected once. The V gene is TRBV7-2, the J gene TRBJ1-5; D is ambiguous. The V and J ends lost 3 bases and 3 bases respectively, with 12 bases between them. Germline CDR1 and CDR2: SGHTA and FQGNSA. The CDR3 totals 15 residues. Written as DNA, the CDR3 is TGTGCCAGCAGCTTCATGCCAGGCCCCAATCAGCCCCAGCATTTT. Translated, it gives CASSFMPGPNQPQHF.

The CDR3 loop reads CASGTGGGYTF. As DNA, the CDR3 is TGTGCTAGTGGGACAGGGGGTGGCTACACCTTC. The chain recombines TRBV12-5 with TRBJ1-2, with 9 bases lining up with TRBD1. V lost 6 bases to trimming and J lost 7 bases; unmatched junction nucleotides: 0. The CDR3 consists of 11 residues. Germline-derived CDR1 and CDR2 are LGHNT and FRNRAP.

V and J are TRBV10-2 and TRBJ1-1; D remains unclear. The germline V gene has CDR1 WSHSY and CDR2 SAAADI. V was clipped by 0 bases and J by 1 base, with 9 bases between them. The CDR3 runs 15 residues. The CDR3 nucleotides read TGCGCCAGCAGTGAGTCGAGCAGGAAGAACACTGAAGCTTTCTTT. Translated: CASSESSRKNTEAFF.

The chain couples TRBV2 to TRBJ2-5; 8 nucleotides line up with TRBD1. Germline V gene data show CDR1 as SNHLY and CDR2 as FYNNEI. V was clipped by 7 bases and J by 2 bases; unmatched bases: 6. The CDR3 runs to 14 residues. CDR3 region: CASKTGDGQETQYF. The CDR3 DNA follows: TGTGCCAGCAAGACAGGGGATGGTCAAGAGACCCAGTACTTC.

V gene TRBV28 combines with J gene TRBJ1-2, with D perhaps matching TRBD1 (6 bases). Germline CDR1 and CDR2: MDHEN and SYDVKM. Deletions cut 5 bases from V and 4 bases from J, with 14 bases between. The length of the CDR3 is 14 residues. The CDR3 region is CASSLTGTPYGYTF. In DNA form, the CDR3 reads TGTGCCAGCAGTCTGACCGGGACACCCTATGGCTACACCTTC.

This chain connects TRBV25-1 to TRBJ2-2; 7 bases map to TRBD2. The germline V gene encodes CDR1 MGHDK and CDR2 SYGVNS. V was pared by 5 bases and J by 5 bases, with 5 bases of the junction left unmatched. The CDR3 loop spans 14 amino acids. Written as DNA, the CDR3 is TGTGCCAGCAGTTCGGGAGGATGGACCGGGGAGCTGTTTTTT. It specifies CASSSGGWTGELFF.

In this sample, this clone turned up once. The chain couples TRBV25-1 to TRBJ1-1; D is possibly TRBD1 (6 bases). The germline gives CDR1 MGHDK, CDR2 SYGVNS. The CDR3 contains 13 residues. Trimming took off 6 bases at V and 6 bases at J, with 14 bases between the two ends. Here the CDR3 reads CASRRPGDPEAFF. The CDR3 nucleotides are TGTGCCAGCAGAAGGCCAGGGGACCCTGAAGCTTTCTTT.

The rearrangement uses TRBV7-3 and TRBJ1-3; 7 bases are a match to TRBD1. The CDR3 extends over 13 amino acids. V lost 5 bases and J lost 4; bases outside the gene matches: 2. CDR1 is SGHTA and CDR2 is FQGTGA in the germline V gene. Written as DNA, the CDR3 is TGTGCCAGCAGCCGGGGACAGGGAAACACCATATATTTT. It codes for CASSRGQGNTIYF.

V gene TRBV5-1 combines with J gene TRBJ1-2; TRBD1 matches at 7 bases. V lost 3 bases, J lost 3 bases, and 5 bases stayed unmatched. The CDR3 is 14 residues long. The germline gives CDR1 SGHRS, CDR2 YFSETQ. The DNA for the CDR3 is TGCGCCAGCAGCTATGACAGGGCGGACTATGGCTACACCTTC. It specifies CASSYDRADYGYTF. Full variable domain (rest looked up from reference TRBV5-1 and TRBJ1-2): KAGVTQTPRYLIKTRGQQVTLSCSPISGHRSVSWYQQTPGQGLQFLFEYFSETQRNKGNFPGRFSGRQFSNSRSEMNVSTLELGDSALYLCASSYDRADYGYTFGSGTRLTVV.

V is TRBV25-1 and J is TRBJ1-2; TRBD1 agrees at 8 bases. This CDR3 has 13 residues. With V trimmed by 5 bases and J by 5 bases, 4 bases remained unmatched. The germline CDR1 and CDR2 sequences are MGHDK and SYGVNS. CDR3 nucleotides: TGTGCCAGCAGTCGGACAGGGTTGTATGGCTACACCTTC. It specifies CASSRTGLYGYTF.